Below, 4 T cell receptor beta chains from the same sample are listed, as sequenced in a study of cytomegalovirus exposure and HLA in healthy donors. PCR was performed using 60 Vbeta and 13 Jbeta primers. Here immunoSEQ multiplex PCR was the method, and the copy in TCRdb shows in-frame clones only, minus some. The sample lists around 130,000 clones, around three quarters occurring once. Sequenced material: PBMCs. The receptors originated from a young man in good health and CMV-seronegative.

The DNA of the CDR3 is TGTGCCAGCAGCGTAGGGGACAGAGAGACCCAGTACTTC. Translated: CASSVGDRETQYF. V is TRBV9 and J is TRBJ2-5, with TRBD1 identical over 7 bases. Germline assignment: CDR1 SGDLS and CDR2 YYNGEE. With 0 bases clipped from V and 4 bases from J, the junction kept 0 bases outside the gene matches. The length of the CDR3 is 13 residues.

This chain links TRBV19 with TRBJ2-7, with 10 bases aligning to TRBD1. V dropped 5 bases and J dropped 0; count of bases not matched to a gene: 10. The CDR3 sequence is 17 residues long. Germline assignment: CDR1 LNHDA and CDR2 SQIVND (reference sequence). The CDR3 is CASSAKRGQGSSYEQYF. CDR3 bases: TGTGCCAGTAGTGCAAAGAGGGGACAGGGGAGCTCCTACGAGCAGTACTTC.

The rearrangement uses TRBV29-1 and TRBJ1-4; no reliable D call. This CDR3 contains 12 residues. Trimming shortened V by 4 bases and J by 7 bases, and 10 bases separated the two germline ends. Per the germline V gene, CDR1 is SQVTM and CDR2 is ANQGSEA. The chain's CDR3 is CSVAVPSEKLFF. The CDR3 coding sequence is TGCAGCGTTGCGGTCCCTAGTGAAAAACTGTTTTTT. Drawing the rest from reference TRBV29-1 and TRBJ1-4, the complete variable domain is SAVISQKPSRDICQRGTSLTIQCQVDSQVTMMFWYRQQPGQSLTLIATANQGSEATYESGFVIDKFPISRPNLTFSTLTVSNMSPEDSSIYLCSVAVPSEKLFFGSGTQLSVL.

A remark on this clone: Different DNA sequences within this sample yield the same CDR3. The V call is TRBV5-1, the J call TRBJ1-4; TRBD1 matches 9 bases. Trimming at V came to 4 bases and at J to 4 bases, leaving 2 bases not matched to a gene. CDR3 length: 14 amino acids. Germline V gene lookup returns CDR1 SGHRS and CDR2 YFSETQ. The CDR3 loop is CASSLGQGNEKLFF. The CDR3, as DNA: TGCGCCAGCAGCCTGGGACAGGGTAATGAAAAACTGTTTTTT.